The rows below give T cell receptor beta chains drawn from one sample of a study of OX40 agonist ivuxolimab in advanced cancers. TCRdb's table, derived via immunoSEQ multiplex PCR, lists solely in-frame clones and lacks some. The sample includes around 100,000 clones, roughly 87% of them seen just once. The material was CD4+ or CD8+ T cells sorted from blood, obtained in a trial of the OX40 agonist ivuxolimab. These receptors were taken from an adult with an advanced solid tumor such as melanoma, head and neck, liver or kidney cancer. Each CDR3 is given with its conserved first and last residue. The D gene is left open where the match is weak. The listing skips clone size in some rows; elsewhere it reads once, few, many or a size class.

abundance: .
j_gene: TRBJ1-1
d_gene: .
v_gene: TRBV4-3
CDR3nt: TGCGCCAGCAGCCAAGAACCCAGGCGGGGTGAAGCTTTCTTT
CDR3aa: CASSQEPRRGEAFF

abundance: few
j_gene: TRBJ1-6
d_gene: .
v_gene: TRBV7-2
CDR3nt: TGTGCCAGCAGCTCGTCCCCGCGGAATTCACCCCTCCACTTT
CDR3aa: CASSSSPRNSPLHF

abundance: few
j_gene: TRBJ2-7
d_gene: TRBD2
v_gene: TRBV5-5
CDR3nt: TGTGCCAGCAGCTTGGGACTAGCGGACATTTACGAGCAGTACTTC
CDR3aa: CASSLGLADIYEQYF

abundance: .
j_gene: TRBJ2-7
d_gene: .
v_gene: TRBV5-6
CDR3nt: TGTGCCAGCAGCTTGGTGGGAATGGGAGTCGAGCAGTACTTC
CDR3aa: CASSLVGMGVEQYF

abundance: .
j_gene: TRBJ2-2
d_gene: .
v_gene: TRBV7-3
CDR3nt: TGTGCCAGCAGCTTATTTCCCGGGGAGCTGTTTTTT
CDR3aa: CASSLFPGELFF

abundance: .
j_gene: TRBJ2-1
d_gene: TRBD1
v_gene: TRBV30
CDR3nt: TGTGCCTGGAACCGGGACAGGGGGTACAATGAGCAGTTCTTC
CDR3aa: CAWNRDRGYNEQFF

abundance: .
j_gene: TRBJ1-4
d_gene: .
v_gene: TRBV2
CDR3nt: TGTGCCAGCATTCAGCACATTGCAACTAATGAAAAACTGTTTTTT
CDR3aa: CASIQHIATNEKLFF

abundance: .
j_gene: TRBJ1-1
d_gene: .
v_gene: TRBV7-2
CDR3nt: TGTGCCAGCAGCTTAGTAGGAAGAGTCACTGAAGCTTTCTTT
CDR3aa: CASSLVGRVTEAFF

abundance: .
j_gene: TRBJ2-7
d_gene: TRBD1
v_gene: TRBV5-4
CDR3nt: TGTGCCAGCAGCTGGACAGGAGACTCCTACGAGCAGTACTTC
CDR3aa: CASSWTGDSYEQYF

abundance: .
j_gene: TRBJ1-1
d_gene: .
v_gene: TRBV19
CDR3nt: TGTGCCAGTGAGGGCTATTTGAACACTGAAGCTTTCTTT
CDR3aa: CASEGYLNTEAFF

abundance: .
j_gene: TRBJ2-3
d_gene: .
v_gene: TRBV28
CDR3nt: TGTGCCAGCAGTTTTGCGAGCACAGATACGCAGTATTTT
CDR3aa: CASSFASTDTQYF

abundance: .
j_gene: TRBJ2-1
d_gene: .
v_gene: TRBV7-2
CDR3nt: TGTGCCAGCAGCCTATTCTCGGGGGATACTGAGCAGTTCTTC
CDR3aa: CASSLFSGDTEQFF

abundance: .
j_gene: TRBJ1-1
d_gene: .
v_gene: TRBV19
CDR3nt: TGTGCCAGTAGTTGGGGCGTATTGAACACTGAAGCTTTCTTT
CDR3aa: CASSWGVLNTEAFF

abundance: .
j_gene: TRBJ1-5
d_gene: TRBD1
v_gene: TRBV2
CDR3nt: TGTGCCAGCAGTGTTGGACAGGCTAATCAGCCCCAGCATTTT
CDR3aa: CASSVGQANQPQHF

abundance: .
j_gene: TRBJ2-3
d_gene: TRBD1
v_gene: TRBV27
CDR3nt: TGTGCCAGCATCCAGGCTCTCATAGCGGACAGGGGTTCTGCCAGCACAGATACGCAGTATTTT
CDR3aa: CASIQALIADRGSASTDTQYF

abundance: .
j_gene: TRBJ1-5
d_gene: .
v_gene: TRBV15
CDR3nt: TGTGCCACCAGCAGGGCAGGGGAACCCCAGCATTTT
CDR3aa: CATSRAGEPQHF

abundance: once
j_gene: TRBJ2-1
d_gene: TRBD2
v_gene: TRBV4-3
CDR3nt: TGCGCCAGCAGCCAAGATAGCGGGGGTTACAATGAGCAGTTCTTC
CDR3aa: CASSQDSGGYNEQFF

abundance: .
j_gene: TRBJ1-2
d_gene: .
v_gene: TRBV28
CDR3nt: TGTGCCAGCACCTTATTGGGCAGTAACTATGGCTACACCTTC
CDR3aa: CASTLLGSNYGYTF

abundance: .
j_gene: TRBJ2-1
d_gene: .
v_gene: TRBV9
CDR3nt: TGTGCCAGCAGCGTAGTGGCCGCATACAATGAGCAGTTCTTC
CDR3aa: CASSVVAAYNEQFF

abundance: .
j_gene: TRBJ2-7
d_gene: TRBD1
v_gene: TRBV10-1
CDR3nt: TGCGCCAGCAGTGAGTTTATAATCTCGGACAGGGGCTCCTACGAGCAGTACTTC
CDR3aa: CASSEFIISDRGSYEQYF

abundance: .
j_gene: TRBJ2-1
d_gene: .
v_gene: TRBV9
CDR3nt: TGTGCCAGCAGCGGGGCCTACAATGAGCAGTTCTTC
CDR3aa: CASSGAYNEQFF

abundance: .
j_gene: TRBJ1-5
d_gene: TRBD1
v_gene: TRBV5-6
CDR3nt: TGTGCCAGCAGCAAGAGACAGGGTCGAGGCAATCAGCCCCAGCATTTT
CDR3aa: CASSKRQGRGNQPQHF

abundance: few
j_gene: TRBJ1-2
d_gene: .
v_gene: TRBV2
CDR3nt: TGTGCCAGCATCCTCCTAGAGGGTACTCGAGGCTACACCTTC
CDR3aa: CASILLEGTRGYTF

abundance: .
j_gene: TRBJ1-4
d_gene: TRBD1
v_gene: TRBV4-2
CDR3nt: TGTGCCAGCAGCCCCCCATCCGGACAGGGACGGGAAAAACTGTTTTTT
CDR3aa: CASSPPSGQGREKLFF

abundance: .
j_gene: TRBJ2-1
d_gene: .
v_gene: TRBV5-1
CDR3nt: TGCGCCAGCAGCTTGGCCGCAGGTACAGCCTACAATGAGCAGTTCTTC
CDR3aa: CASSLAAGTAYNEQFF

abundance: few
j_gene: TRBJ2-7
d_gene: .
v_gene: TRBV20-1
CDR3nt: TGCAGTGCTAGAAATCTAGGCGAGCAGTACTTC
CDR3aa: CSARNLGEQYF

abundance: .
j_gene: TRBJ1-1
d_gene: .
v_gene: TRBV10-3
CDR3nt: TGTGCCATCAGTGAGCTGGATGAAGCTTTCTTT
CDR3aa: CAISELDEAFF

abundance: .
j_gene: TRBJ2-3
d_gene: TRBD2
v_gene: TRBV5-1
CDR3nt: TGCGCCAGCCAACTAGCGGGAGACACAGATACGCAGTATTTT
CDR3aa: CASQLAGDTDTQYF

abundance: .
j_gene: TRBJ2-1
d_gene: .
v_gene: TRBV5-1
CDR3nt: TGCGCCAGCAGCTCCTCCGGGAGAGGTCCCTACAATGAGCAGTTCTTC
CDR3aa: CASSSSGRGPYNEQFF

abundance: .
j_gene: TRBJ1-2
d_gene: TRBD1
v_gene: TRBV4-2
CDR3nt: TGTGCCAGCAGCCAAGTTTACCGGGACAGTAGACTCAACTATGGCTACACCTTC
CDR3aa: CASSQVYRDSRLNYGYTF

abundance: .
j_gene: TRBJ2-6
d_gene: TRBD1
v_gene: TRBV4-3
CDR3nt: TGCGCCAGCAGCCGGACCTACGCACAGGGGGCTGCTGGGGCCAACGTCCTGACTTTC
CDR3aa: CASSRTYAQGAAGANVLTF

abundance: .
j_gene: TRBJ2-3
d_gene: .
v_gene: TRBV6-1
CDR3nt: TGTGCCAGCAGTGATAGGGGCAGGGGAACAGATACGCAGTATTTT
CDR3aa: CASSDRGRGTDTQYF

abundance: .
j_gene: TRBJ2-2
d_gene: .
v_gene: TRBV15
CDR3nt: TGTGCCACTGGGGACCGAAACACCGGGGAGCTGTTTTTT
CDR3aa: CATGDRNTGELFF

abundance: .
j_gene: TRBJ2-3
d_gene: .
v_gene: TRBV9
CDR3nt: TGTGCCAGCAGCGCCGCAGGGACAGATACGCAGTATTTT
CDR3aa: CASSAAGTDTQYF

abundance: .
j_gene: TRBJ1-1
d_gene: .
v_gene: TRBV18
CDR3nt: TGTGCCAGCTCACCTACACAAGAGGCGGTTTTTGAAGCTTTCTTT
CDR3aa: CASSPTQEAVFEAFF

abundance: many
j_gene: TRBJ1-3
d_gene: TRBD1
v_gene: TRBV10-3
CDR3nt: TGTGCCATCTCGGGACAGAACTCTGGAAACACCATATATTTT
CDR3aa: CAISGQNSGNTIYF

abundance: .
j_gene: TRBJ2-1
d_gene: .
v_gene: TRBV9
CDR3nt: TGTGCCAGCAGCCGAGCCTACAATGAGCAGTTCTTC
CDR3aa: CASSRAYNEQFF

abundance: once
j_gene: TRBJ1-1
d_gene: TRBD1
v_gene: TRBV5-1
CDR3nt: TGCGCCAGCAGCCCCCTCCGGGGACAGGGAGAAAACACTGAAGCTTTCTTT
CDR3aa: CASSPLRGQGENTEAFF

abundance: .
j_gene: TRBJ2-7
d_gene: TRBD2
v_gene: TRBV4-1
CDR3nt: TGCGCCAGCAGCCAAGGGGGGTTGAGGCGGGAGGAAGGGTACGAGCAGTACTTC
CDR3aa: CASSQGGLRREEGYEQYF

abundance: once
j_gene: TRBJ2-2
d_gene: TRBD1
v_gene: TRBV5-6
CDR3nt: TGTGCCAGCAGCTACGGGACAGGGGTAGCCGGGGAGCTGTTTTTT
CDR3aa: CASSYGTGVAGELFF

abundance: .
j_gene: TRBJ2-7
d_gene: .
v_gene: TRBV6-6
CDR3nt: TGTGCCATCTCCGCCGGGACATCGAAGAGCTACGAGCAGTACTTC
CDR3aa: CAISAGTSKSYEQYF

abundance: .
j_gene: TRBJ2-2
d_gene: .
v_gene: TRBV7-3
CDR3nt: TGTGCCAGCAGCTGGGGGACCGGGGAGCTGTTTTTT
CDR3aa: CASSWGTGELFF

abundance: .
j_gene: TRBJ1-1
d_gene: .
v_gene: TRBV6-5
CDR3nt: TGTGCCAGCAGACCTCAGGCGTACACTGAAGCTTTCTTT
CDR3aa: CASRPQAYTEAFF

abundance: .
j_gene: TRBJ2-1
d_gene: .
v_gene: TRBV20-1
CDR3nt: TGCAGTGCTCAGCCGTACAATGAGCAGTTCTTC
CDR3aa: CSAQPYNEQFF

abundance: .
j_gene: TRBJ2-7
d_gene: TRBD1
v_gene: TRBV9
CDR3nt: TGTGCCAGCAGCAACAGACAGGGAGCCTACGAGCAGTACTTC
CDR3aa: CASSNRQGAYEQYF